The 9 T cell receptor beta chains listed next were all sequenced from one sample in a study of cytomegalovirus exposure and HLA in healthy donors. Data came from immunoSEQ multiplex PCR; TCRdb stores just in-frame clones and leaves some out. The sample lists approximately 76,000 clones, about 94% seen once, with about 2.1% in the top ten. Sequenced sample: PBMCs. The receptors were sampled from a woman aged 18-30 years in good health and CMV-seronegative.

The chain is built from TRBV29-1 and TRBJ2-7; a possible D gene is TRBD2 (6 bases). The V gene's germline CDR1 is SQVTM and CDR2 ANQGSEA. V lost 1 base to trimming and J lost 3 bases, with 13 bases between them. There are 14 residues in the CDR3. CDR3 sequence: CSVEGERENYEQYF. CDR3 nucleotides: TGCAGCGTTGAAGGGGAACGGGAGAACTACGAGCAGTACTTC.

This chain connects TRBV30 to TRBJ2-2; no definite D call. The germline V and J ends were trimmed by 4 bases and 4 bases, with 7 bases remaining between them. This CDR3 has 12 residues. Germline CDR1 and CDR2: GTSNPN and SVGIG (reference sequence). CDR3 residues: CAWNGLTGELFF. CDR3 nucleotides: TGTGCCTGGAACGGTCTCACCGGGGAGCTGTTTTTT.

The chain links TRBV4-1 to TRBJ2-1, with 10 bases matching TRBD2. Germline V gives CDR1 MGHRA, CDR2 YSYEKL. The CDR3 spans 15 residues. V was pared by 0 bases and J by 7 bases, with 3 bases of the junction left unmatched. CDR3 DNA sequence: TGCGCCAGCAGCCAAGACCTAGCGGGAGTGAATGAGCAGTTCTTC. Translated, it gives CASSQDLAGVNEQFF.

V and J are TRBV5-4 and TRBJ2-1; 8 bases match TRBD2. The V gene's germline CDR1 is SGHNT and CDR2 YYREEE (reference sequence). The CDR3 totals 16 residues. V lost 0 bases to trimming and J lost 6 bases; unmatched junction nucleotides: 8. The CDR3 DNA sequence: TGTGCCAGCAGCTTGGATCCGGGGGGGCGGATCAATGAGCAGTTCTTC. Translating gives CASSLDPGGRINEQFF.

This chain connects TRBV4-1 to TRBJ2-7; no definite D call. Germline CDR1 is MGHRA and CDR2 is YSYEKL. Trimming pared 0 bases from V and 4 bases from J, leaving 7 bases between. The CDR3 is 13 amino acids. This CDR3 is CASSQDVGYEQYF. Here the CDR3 DNA reads TGCGCCAGCAGCCAAGATGTCGGTTACGAGCAGTACTTC.

This rearrangement joins TRBV5-5 to TRBJ1-2; D is unclear. Looked up from germline, CDR1 is SGHKS and CDR2 is YYEKEE (reference sequence). Trimming stripped 2 bases from V and 3 bases from J, with 11 bases between. The CDR3 has 14 amino acids. The CDR3: CASSLLTIDYGYTF. In DNA, the CDR3 is TGTGCCAGCAGCTTACTGACAATCGACTATGGCTACACCTTC.

The chain combines TRBV12-5 with TRBJ2-3; 8 bases align to TRBD1. Germline values: CDR1 LGHNT, CDR2 FRNRAP. The junction had 5 bases not matched to a gene; V was cut back by 5 bases and J by 1 base. This CDR3 comprises 15 residues. CDR3 residues: CASGTGQGGTDTQYF. In DNA form, the CDR3 reads TGTGCTAGTGGTACAGGACAGGGCGGCACAGATACGCAGTATTTT.

The chain is built from TRBV6-6 and TRBJ1-2, with D maybe TRBD1 (6 bases). The V gene's germline CDR1 is MNHNY and CDR2 SVGAGI (reference sequence). The length of the CDR3 is 15 residues. Trimming left V 2 bases short and J 6 bases short, with 16 bases between. CDR3 protein: CASSYRNTGLNGYTF. CDR3 DNA: TGTGCCAGCAGTTACCGTAATACAGGGTTAAATGGCTACACCTTC.

This clone has just one count. The chain recombines TRBV6-6 with TRBJ1-3; D perhaps matches TRBD1 (6 bases). Looked up from germline, CDR1 is MNHNY and CDR2 is SVGAGI (reference sequence). This CDR3 has 15 residues. Trimming took off 7 bases at V and 1 base at J, with 14 bases between the two ends. The DNA for the CDR3 is TGTGCCAGCACAATAACAGGGATTTCTGGAAACACCATATATTTT. This translates into CASTITGISGNTIYF.